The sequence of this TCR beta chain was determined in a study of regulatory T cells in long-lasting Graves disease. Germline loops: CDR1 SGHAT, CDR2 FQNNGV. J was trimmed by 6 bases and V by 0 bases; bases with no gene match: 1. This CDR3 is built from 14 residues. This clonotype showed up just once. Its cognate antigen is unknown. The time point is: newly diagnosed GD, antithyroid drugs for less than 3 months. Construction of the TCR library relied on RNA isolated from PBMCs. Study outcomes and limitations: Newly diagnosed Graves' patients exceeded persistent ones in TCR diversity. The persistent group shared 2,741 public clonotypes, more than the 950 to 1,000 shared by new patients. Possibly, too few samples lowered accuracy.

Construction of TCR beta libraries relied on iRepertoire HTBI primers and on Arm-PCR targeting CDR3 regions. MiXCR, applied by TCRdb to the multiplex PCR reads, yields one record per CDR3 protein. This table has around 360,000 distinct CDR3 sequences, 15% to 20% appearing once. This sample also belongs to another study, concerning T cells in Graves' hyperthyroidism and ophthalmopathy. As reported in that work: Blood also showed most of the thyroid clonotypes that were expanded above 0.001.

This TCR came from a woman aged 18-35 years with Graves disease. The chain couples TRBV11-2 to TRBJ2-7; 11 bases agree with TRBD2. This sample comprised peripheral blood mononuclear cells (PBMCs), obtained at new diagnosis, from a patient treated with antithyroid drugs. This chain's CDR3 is CASSLDTSGSEQYF. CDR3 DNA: TGTGCCAGCAGCTTAGATACTAGCGGGAGCGAGCAGTACTTC.